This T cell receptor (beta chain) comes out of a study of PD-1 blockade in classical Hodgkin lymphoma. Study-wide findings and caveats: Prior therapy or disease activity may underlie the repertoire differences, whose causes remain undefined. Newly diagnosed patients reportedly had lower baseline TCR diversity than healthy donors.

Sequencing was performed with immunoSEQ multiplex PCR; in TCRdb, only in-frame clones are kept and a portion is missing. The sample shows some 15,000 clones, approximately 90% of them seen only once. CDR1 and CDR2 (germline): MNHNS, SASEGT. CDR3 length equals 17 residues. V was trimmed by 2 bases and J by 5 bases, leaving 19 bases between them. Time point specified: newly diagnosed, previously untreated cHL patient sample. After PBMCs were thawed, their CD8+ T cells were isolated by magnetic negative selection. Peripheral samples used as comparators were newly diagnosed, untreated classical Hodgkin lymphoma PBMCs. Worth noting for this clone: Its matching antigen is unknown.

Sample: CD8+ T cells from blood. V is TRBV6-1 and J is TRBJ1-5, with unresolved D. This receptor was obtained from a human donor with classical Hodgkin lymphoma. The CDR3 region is CASSESVRRLLHQPQHF. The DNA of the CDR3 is TGTGCCAGCAGTGAAAGTGTCCGCAGGCTACTACATCAGCCCCAGCATTTT.